This entry lists 18 T cell receptor beta chains sequenced from one sample in a study of a mutant IDH1 vaccine in newly diagnosed glioma. Libraries were prepared by immunoSEQ multiplex PCR; TCRdb keeps only in-frame clonotypes and omits some of them. The sample lists tens of thousands of clones, nearly 90% seen once, with around 5.7% in the top ten. These receptors are not linked to any known antigen. Time point of the sample: week 11, during vaccination. Doses of 300 ug of mutant IDH1 20-mer peptide were given with topical imiquimod. This material consisted of PBMCs, taken from a glioma patient whose treatment included an IDH1 peptide vaccine. Receptors originate from a woman aged 40 to 55 with glioma.

V is TRBV19 and J is TRBJ2-7; no reliable D call. V was trimmed by 6 bases and J by 3 bases, leaving 15 bases between them. Germline assignment: CDR1 LNHDA and CDR2 SQIVND (reference sequence). CDR3 length: 14 amino acids. CDR3 protein: CASRGSHQNYEQYF. In DNA, the CDR3 is TGTGCCAGTAGGGGCAGCCATCAGAACTACGAGCAGTACTTC.

CDR3 sequence reads: CAISGAGDLAGELFF. CDR3 nucleotide sequence: TGTGCCATCAGTGGGGCAGGGGATTTGGCCGGGGAGCTGTTTTTT. The chain uses TRBV10-3 and TRBJ2-2, with TRBD1 as a possible D gene (6 bases). Trimming cost V 4 bases and J 6 bases, with 15 bases left between them. The length of the CDR3 is 15 residues. Germline assignment: CDR1 ENHRY and CDR2 SYGVKD.

The genes are TRBV19 and TRBJ1-5; D gene unclear. CDR1 is LNHDA and CDR2 is SQIVND in the germline V gene (reference sequence). There are 14 residues in the CDR3. Trimming pared 5 bases from V and 3 bases from J, leaving 11 bases between. In nucleotides, the CDR3 is TGTGCCAGTAGTCCCGGACTAGTCAATCAGCCCCAGCATTTT. Translation: CASSPGLVNQPQHF.

The V call is TRBV7-2, the J call TRBJ1-5; weak D call: TRBD1 (6 bases). V gave up 1 base and J gave up 6 bases, with 10 bases separating them. From germline, CDR1 is SGHTA and CDR2 FQGNSA. The CDR3 has 14 amino acids. CDR3 sequence reads: CASSLGGPAQPQHF. CDR3 in DNA: TGTGCCAGCAGCTTAGGGGGGCCGGCTCAGCCCCAGCATTTT.

The gene calls are TRBV29-1 and TRBJ2-5, with 8 bases identical to TRBD1. Germline V gene lookup returns CDR1 SQVTM and CDR2 ANQGSEA. The CDR3 is made up of 14 amino acids. V trimming: 6 bases; J trimming: 5 bases; junction bases outside the gene matches: 11. DNA of the CDR3: TGCAGCGTGGAGGACAGGGCCCCGGGGGAGACCCAGTACTTC. It codes for CSVEDRAPGETQYF.

The chain employs TRBV19 and TRBJ2-7; 7 nucleotides agree with TRBD1. The CDR3 consists of 13 residues. Per germline, CDR1 LNHDA and CDR2 SQIVND (reference sequence). Unmatched junction bases numbered 3, after V lost 4 bases and J lost 3 bases. The CDR3 DNA reads as TGTGCCAGTAGTAATCGACAGGGCTACGAGCAGTACTTC. It is translated as CASSNRQGYEQYF.

The chain employs TRBV18 and TRBJ2-5; 7 bases map to TRBD2. Germline values: CDR1 KGHSH, CDR2 LQKENI. V gave up 0 bases and J gave up 1 base; unmatched junction bases: 5. The CDR3 length is 16 residues. The CDR3 sequence is CASSPPRREGQETQYF. CDR3 bases: TGTGCCAGCTCACCACCGAGAAGGGAGGGCCAAGAGACCCAGTACTTC.

J is TRBJ2-2 and V is TRBV19; possible D gene TRBD2, 5 bases. Germline V lookup: CDR1 LNHDA, CDR2 SQIVND (reference sequence). The CDR3 sequence is 14 residues long. V dropped 7 bases and J dropped 1 base, with 10 bases sitting between them. The CDR3, as DNA: TGTGCCAGTACCCCCGAGGGGAACACCGGGGAGCTGTTTTTT. Protein product: CASTPEGNTGELFF.

This chain connects TRBV6-5 to TRBJ2-7, with TRBD2 identical over 7 bases. The J segment lost 3 bases and the V segment lost 4 bases, leaving 9 bases of the junction unmatched. The CDR3 consists of 15 residues. CDR1 and CDR2 (germline): MNHEY, SVGAGI. CDR3 nucleotide sequence: TGTGCCAGCAGTTCCTTGGTAGCGGGTCGCTACGAGCAGTACTTC. Translated: CASSSLVAGRYEQYF.

This clone has a handful of counts. The chain carries TRBV2 and TRBJ2-3; 9 bases map to TRBD1. The length of the CDR3 is 16 residues. The V and J ends lost 10 bases and 0 bases, in that order; junction bases with no gene match: 11. Germline V gene sequence: CDR1 SNHLY, CDR2 FYNNEI. CDR3 nucleotides: TGTGCCACCGATATATTGGACAGGGGTAGCACAGATACGCAGTATTTT. This gives the protein CATDILDRGSTDTQYF.

The chain is built from TRBV30 and TRBJ2-1, with 12 bases fitting TRBD2. Per the germline V gene, CDR1 is GTSNPN and CDR2 is SVGIG (reference sequence). This CDR3 spans 13 amino acids. Trimming removed 5 bases from V and 12 bases from J; junction bases left unmatched: 8. The DNA for the CDR3 is TGTGCCTGGCAGAGGCTAGCGGGAGGGGGGCAGTTCTTC. Translation gives CAWQRLAGGGQFF.

CDR3 sequence reads: CASSQDQGDTQYF. The CDR3 nucleotides are TGTGCCAGCAGCCAAGATCAAGGCGATACGCAGTATTTT. The chain carries TRBV4-2 and TRBJ2-3; unclear D gene. Trimming took 0 bases from V and 6 from J, leaving 7 bases between them. Germline values: CDR1 LGHNA, CDR2 YNFKEQ. The CDR3 runs to 13 residues.

The J gene is TRBJ2-6, the V gene TRBV4-2, with D unresolved. Germline V lookup: CDR1 LGHNA, CDR2 YNFKEQ. Trimming pared 0 bases from V and 1 base from J, leaving 10 bases between. The CDR3 is 17 residues long. This CDR3 reads CASSQDQRESGANVLTF. The CDR3 nucleotides read TGTGCCAGCAGCCAAGATCAAAGGGAATCTGGGGCCAACGTCCTGACTTTC.

V usage is TRBV5-1 and J usage is TRBJ2-7; 15 bases line up with TRBD2. J was trimmed by 3 bases and V by 3 bases; bases with no gene match: 4. The CDR3 totals 16 residues. Germline V CDR1 and CDR2: SGHRS, YFSETQ. CDR3 bases: TGCGCCAGCAGCTGGGGACTAGCGGGGGGTCGCTACGAGCAGTACTTC. Translating it yields CASSWGLAGGRYEQYF.

J is TRBJ1-5 and V is TRBV4-3; D remains ambiguous. The CDR3 runs to 16 residues. Germline-derived CDR1 and CDR2 are LGHNA and YSLEER. Deletions cut 0 bases from V and 4 bases from J, with 13 bases between. CDR3 residues: CASSQEFGVRNQPQHF. For the CDR3, the DNA is TGCGCCAGCAGCCAAGAATTTGGGGTGAGGAATCAGCCCCAGCATTTT.

The rearrangement joins TRBV7-2 to TRBJ2-6; D is uncertain. This CDR3 is 15 amino acids long. Germline CDR1 SGHTA, CDR2 FQGNSA. The V and J ends lost 8 bases and 4 bases respectively, with 15 bases between them. CDR3 sequence: CASPGSARGANVLTF. In nucleotides, the CDR3 is TGTGCCAGCCCCGGTAGTGCCCGAGGGGCCAACGTCCTGACTTTC.

This chain joins TRBV29-1 and TRBJ2-7; the D is unclear. The CDR3 totals 13 residues. Germline CDR1 SQVTM, CDR2 ANQGSEA. Trimming removed 3 bases from V and 1 base from J, with 10 bases in between. The CDR3 loop reads CSVESIDSYEQYF. The CDR3 DNA reads as TGCAGCGTTGAGTCGATAGATTCCTACGAGCAGTACTTC.

J is TRBJ2-2 and V is TRBV6-1, with D possibly being TRBD1 or TRBD2 (5 bases each). The germline V gene has CDR1 MNHNS and CDR2 SASEGT. Deletions cut 3 bases from V and 7 bases from J, with 15 bases between. The CDR3 has 15 amino acids. The DNA for the CDR3 is TGTGCCAGCAGTGATACCGGGACCTGGGGCGGGGAGCTGTTTTTT. Protein product: CASSDTGTWGGELFF.